This T cell receptor (beta chain) was sequenced during a study of T cell therapy after organ transplantation. On this clone itself: As yet, its antigen is unknown.

The CDR3 is 14 amino acids. The V and J ends lost 1 base and 6 bases respectively, with 9 bases between them. Germline CDR1 MNHEY, CDR2 SVGAGI. Clones were sequenced by immunoSEQ multiplex PCR, and TCRdb holds only the in-frame ones, with some missing. In the table there are some 48,000 clones, 94% of which are singletons. The specimen was CD8+ T cells from blood, collected before autologous CMV-specific T cell therapy. The TCR sequence derives from a human patient who had received a solid organ transplant and had CMV disease. This chain joins TRBV6-5 and TRBJ2-2; D uncertain. This chain's CDR3 is CASSYLGEAGELFF. The CDR3 DNA reads as TGTGCCAGCAGTTACTTGGGCGAGGCCGGGGAGCTGTTTTTT.